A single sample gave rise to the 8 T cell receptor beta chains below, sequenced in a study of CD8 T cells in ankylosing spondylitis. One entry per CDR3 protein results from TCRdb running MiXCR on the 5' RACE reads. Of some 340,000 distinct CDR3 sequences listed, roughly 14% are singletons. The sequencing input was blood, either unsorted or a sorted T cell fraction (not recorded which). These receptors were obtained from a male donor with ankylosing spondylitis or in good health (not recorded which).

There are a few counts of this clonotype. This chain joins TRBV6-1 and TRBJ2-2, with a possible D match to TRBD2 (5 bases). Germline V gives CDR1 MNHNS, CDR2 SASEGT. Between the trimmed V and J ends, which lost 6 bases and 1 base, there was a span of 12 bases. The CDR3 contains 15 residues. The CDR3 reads CASSPGRENTGELFF. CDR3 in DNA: TGTGCCAGCAGCCCGGGCCGGGAGAACACCGGGGAGCTGTTTTTT.

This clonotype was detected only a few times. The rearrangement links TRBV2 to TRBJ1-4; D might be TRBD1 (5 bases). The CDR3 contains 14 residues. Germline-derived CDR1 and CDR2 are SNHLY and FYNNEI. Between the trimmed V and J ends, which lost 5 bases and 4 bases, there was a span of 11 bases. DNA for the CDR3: TGTGCCAGCAGTCCCGGGACGGATAATGAAAAACTGTTTTTT. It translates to CASSPGTDNEKLFF.

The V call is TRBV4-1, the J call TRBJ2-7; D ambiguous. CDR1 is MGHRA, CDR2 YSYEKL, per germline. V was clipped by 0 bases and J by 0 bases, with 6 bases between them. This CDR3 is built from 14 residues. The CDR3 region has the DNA TGCGCCAGCAGCCAAGATCCAACCTCCTACGAGCAGTACTTC. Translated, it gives CASSQDPTSYEQYF.

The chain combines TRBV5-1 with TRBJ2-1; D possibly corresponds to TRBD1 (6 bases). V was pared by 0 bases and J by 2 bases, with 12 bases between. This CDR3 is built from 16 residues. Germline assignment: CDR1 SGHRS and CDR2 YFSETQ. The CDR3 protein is CASSLVAGEPYNEQFF. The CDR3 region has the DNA TGCGCCAGCAGCTTGGTGGCAGGGGAACCCTACAATGAGCAGTTCTTC. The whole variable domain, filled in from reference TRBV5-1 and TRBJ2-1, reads KAGVTQTPRYLIKTRGQQVTLSCSPISGHRSVSWYQQTPGQGLQFLFEYFSETQRNKGNFPGRFSGRQFSNSRSEMNVSTLELGDSALYLCASSLVAGEPYNEQFFGPGTRLTVL.

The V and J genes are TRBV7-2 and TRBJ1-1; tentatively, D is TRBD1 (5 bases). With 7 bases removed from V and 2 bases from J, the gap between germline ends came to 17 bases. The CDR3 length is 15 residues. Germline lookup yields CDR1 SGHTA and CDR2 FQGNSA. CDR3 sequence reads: CASIPGGRSNTEAFF. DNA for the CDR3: TGTGCCAGCATCCCCGGGGGACGGAGTAACACTGAAGCTTTCTTT.

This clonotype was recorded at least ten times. CDR3 region: CASRETGAGYEQYF. The DNA of the CDR3 is TGCGCCAGCAGGGAGACAGGAGCCGGCTACGAGCAGTACTTC. V is TRBV10-2 and J is TRBJ2-7, with TRBD1 as a possible D gene (6 bases). The germline V and J ends were trimmed by 6 bases and 3 bases, with 15 bases remaining between them. This CDR3 has 14 residues. Germline V lookup: CDR1 WSHSY, CDR2 SAAADI.

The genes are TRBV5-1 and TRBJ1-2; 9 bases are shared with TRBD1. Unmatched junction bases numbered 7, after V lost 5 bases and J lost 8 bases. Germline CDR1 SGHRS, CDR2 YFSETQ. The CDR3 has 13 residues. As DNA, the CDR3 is TGCGCCAGCAGTCATACAGGGGGCGAAGGCTACACCTTC. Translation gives CASSHTGGEGYTF.

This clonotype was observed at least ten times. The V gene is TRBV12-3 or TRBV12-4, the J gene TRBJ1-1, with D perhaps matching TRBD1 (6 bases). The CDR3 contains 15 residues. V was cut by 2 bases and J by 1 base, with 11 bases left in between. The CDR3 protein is CASSLNPDRNTEAFF. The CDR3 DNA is TGTGCCAGCAGTTTAAACCCGGACAGGAACACTGAAGCTTTCTTT.